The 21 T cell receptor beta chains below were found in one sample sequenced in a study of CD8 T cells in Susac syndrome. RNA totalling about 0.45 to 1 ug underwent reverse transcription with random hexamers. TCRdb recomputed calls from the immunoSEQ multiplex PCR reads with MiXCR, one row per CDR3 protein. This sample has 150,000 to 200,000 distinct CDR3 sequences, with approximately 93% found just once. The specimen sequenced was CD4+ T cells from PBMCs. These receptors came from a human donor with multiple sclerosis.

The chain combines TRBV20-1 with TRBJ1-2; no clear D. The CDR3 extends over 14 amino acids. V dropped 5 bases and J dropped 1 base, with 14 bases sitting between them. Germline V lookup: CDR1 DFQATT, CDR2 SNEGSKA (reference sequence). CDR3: CSAPWSFFNYGYTF. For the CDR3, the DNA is TGCAGTGCTCCTTGGTCTTTCTTTAACTATGGCTACACCTTC.

The CDR3 DNA reads TGTGCCACCAGCCCACCGCCCGGGCACCAAGAGACCCAGTACTTC. Its protein product is CATSPPPGHQETQYF. The chain employs TRBV15 and TRBJ2-5; no definite D call. From germline, CDR1 is LNHNV and CDR2 YYDKDF (reference sequence). The ends were cut back, 5 bases at V and 0 bases at J, with 13 bases in the middle. The CDR3 has 15 residues. Variable domain in full (rest from reference TRBV15 and TRBJ2-5): DAMVIQNPRYQVTQFGKPVTLSCSQTLNHNVMYWYQQKSSQAPKLLFHYYDKDFNNEADTPDNFQSRRPNTSFCFLDIRSPGLGDTAMYLCATSPPPGHQETQYFGPGTRLLVL.

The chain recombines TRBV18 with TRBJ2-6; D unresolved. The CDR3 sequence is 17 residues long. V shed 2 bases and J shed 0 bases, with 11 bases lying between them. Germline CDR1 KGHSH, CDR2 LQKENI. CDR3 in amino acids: CASSPAPRPSGANVLTF. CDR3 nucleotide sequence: TGTGCCAGCTCACCAGCACCTCGGCCCTCTGGGGCCAACGTCCTGACTTTC.

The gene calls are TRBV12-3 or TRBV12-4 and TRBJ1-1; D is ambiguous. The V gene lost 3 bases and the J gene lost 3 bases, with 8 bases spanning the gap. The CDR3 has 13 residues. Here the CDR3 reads CASSLKVYTEAFF. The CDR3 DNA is TGTGCCAGCAGTTTGAAGGTCTACACTGAAGCTTTCTTT.

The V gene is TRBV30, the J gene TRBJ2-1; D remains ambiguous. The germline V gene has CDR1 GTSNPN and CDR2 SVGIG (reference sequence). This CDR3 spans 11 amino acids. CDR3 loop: CATKKAYEQFF. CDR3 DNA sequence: TGTGCGACAAAAAAGGCCTATGAGCAGTTCTTC.

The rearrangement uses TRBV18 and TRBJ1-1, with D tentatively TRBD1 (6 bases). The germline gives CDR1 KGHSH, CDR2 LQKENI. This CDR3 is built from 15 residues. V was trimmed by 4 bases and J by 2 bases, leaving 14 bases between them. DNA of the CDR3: TGTGCCAGCTCACTCGACGGACAGCGAAACACTGAAGCTTTCTTT. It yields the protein CASSLDGQRNTEAFF.

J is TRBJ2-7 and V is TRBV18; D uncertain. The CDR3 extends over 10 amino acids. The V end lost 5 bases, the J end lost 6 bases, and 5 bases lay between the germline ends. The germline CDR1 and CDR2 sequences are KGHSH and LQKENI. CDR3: CASSEPEQYF. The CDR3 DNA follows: TGTGCCAGCTCAGAACCCGAGCAGTACTTC. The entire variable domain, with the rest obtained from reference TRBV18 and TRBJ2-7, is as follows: NAGVMQNPRHLVRRRGQEARLRCSPMKGHSHVYWYRQLPEEGLKFMVYLQKENIIDESGMPKERFSAEFPKEGPSILRIQQVVRGDSAAYFCASSEPEQYFGPGTRLTVT.

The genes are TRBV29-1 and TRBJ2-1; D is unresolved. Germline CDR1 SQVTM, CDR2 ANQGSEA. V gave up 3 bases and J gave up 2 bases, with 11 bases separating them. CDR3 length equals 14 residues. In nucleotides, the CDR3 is TGCAGCGTTGAGAGGACGGAGACCTACAATGAGCAGTTCTTC. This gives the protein CSVERTETYNEQFF.

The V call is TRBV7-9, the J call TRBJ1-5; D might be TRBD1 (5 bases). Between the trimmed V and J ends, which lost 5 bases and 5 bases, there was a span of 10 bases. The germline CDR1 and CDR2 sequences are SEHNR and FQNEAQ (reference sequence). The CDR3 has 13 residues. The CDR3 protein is CASSAGTDQPQHF. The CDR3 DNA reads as TGTGCCAGCAGCGCGGGGACCGATCAGCCCCAGCATTTT.

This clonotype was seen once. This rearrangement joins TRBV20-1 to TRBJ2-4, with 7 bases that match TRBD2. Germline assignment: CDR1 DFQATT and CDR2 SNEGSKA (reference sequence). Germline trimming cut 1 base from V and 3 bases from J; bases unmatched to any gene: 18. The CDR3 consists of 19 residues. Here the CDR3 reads CSARAFRGRVGVGKNIQYF. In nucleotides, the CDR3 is TGCAGTGCTAGAGCTTTCCGGGGGAGGGTAGGAGTTGGCAAAAACATTCAGTACTTC.

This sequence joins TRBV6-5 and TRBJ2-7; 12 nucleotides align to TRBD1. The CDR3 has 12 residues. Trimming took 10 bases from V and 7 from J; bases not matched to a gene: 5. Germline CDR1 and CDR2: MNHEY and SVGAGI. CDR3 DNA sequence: TGTGCCACCGGGACAGGGGGCGAAGAGCAGTACTTC. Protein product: CATGTGGEEQYF.

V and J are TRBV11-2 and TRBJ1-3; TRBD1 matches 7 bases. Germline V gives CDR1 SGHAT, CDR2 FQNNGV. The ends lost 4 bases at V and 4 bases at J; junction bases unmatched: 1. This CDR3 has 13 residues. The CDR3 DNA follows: TGTGCCAGCAGCTCGGACAGGGGAAACACCATATATTTT. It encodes CASSSDRGNTIYF. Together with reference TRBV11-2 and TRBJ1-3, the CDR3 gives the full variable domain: EAGVAQSPRYKIIEKRQSVAFWCNPISGHATLYWYQQILGQGPKLLIQFQNNGVVDDSQLPKDRFSAERLKGVDSTLKIQPAKLEDSAVYLCASSSDRGNTIYFGEGSWLTVV.

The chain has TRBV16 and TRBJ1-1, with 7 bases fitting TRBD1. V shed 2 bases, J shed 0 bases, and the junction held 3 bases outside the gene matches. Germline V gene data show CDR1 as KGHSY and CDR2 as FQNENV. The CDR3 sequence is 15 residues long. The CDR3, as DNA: TGTGCCAGCAGCCAACGTGGGACAGTGAACACTGAAGCTTTCTTT. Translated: CASSQRGTVNTEAFF.

CDR3 bases: TGTGCCAGCAGCTTACCGCGAGGGGAAAAACTGTTTTTT. Translated, it gives CASSLPRGEKLFF. V gene TRBV7-9 combines with J gene TRBJ1-4; D gene uncertain. The CDR3 has 13 residues. The V end lost 2 bases, the J end lost 8 bases, and 9 bases lay between the germline ends. CDR1 and CDR2 from the germline V gene are SEHNR and FQNEAQ (reference sequence).

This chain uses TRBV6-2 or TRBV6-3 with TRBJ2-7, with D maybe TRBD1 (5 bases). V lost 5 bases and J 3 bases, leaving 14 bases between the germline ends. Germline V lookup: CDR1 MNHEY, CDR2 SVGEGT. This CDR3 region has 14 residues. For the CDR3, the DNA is TGTGCCAGCAGTCTCAGGGTAGACCTCTACGAGCAGTACTTC. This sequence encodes CASSLRVDLYEQYF.

CDR3 in DNA: TGTGCCATCAGTGAGGCCGTGTTGGGACAGGAGCAGTTCTTC. Translation: CAISEAVLGQEQFF. This sequence joins TRBV10-3 and TRBJ2-1, with TRBD1 matching over 7 bases. The CDR3 runs to 14 residues. V was pared by 2 bases and J by 10 bases, with 8 bases of the junction left unmatched. Germline CDR1 reads ENHRY; CDR2 reads SYGVKD.

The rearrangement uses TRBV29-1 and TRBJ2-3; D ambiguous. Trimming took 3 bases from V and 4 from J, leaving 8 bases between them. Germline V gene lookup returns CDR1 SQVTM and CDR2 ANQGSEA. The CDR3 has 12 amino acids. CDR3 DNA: TGCAGCGTTGACGATGGGTCAGATACGCAGTATTTT. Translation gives CSVDDGSDTQYF.

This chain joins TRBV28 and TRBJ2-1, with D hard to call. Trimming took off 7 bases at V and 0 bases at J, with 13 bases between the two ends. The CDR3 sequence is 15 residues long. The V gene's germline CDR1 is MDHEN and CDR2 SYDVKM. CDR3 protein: CASTGSRSSYNEQFF. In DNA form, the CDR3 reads TGTGCCAGCACCGGTAGCCGGAGCTCCTACAATGAGCAGTTCTTC.

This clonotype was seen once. Written as DNA, the CDR3 is TGTGCCACCAGTGATGGGGCAGGAAGCTCCTACGAGCAGTACTTC. Residues: CATSDGAGSSYEQYF. This rearrangement joins TRBV24-1 to TRBJ2-7; maybe TRBD1 (5 bases). The ends were cut back, 3 bases at V and 0 bases at J, with 11 bases in the middle. The CDR3 length is 15 residues. CDR1 is KGHDR and CDR2 is SFDVKD in the germline V gene.

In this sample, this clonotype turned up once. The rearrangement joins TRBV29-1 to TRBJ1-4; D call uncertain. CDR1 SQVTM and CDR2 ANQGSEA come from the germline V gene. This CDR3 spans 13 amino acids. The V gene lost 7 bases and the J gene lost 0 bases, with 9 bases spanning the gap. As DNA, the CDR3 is TGCAGCGCAGGCGGGACAACTAATGAAAAACTGTTTTTT. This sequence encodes CSAGGTTNEKLFF.

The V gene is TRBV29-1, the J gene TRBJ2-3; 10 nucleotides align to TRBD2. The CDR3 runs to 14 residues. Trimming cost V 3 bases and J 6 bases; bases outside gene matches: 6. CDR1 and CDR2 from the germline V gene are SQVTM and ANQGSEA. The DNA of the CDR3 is TGCAGCGTTGATAGGAGCGGGAGGGAGGATACGCAGTATTTT. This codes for CSVDRSGREDTQYF.